The 5 T cell receptor beta chains presented below share a single source sample, sequenced in a study of persistence of HIV-infected CD4 T cells. The stimulus was an HIV-1 Gag 15-mer peptide pool, 1 ug/peptide/mL. Memory cells lacking CD40L and CD69 with high CD45RO were sorted. The libraries were made with immunoSEQ version 4 in survey mode. Generated by immunoSEQ multiplex PCR, the TCRdb table keeps only in-frame clones and is missing some. The sample yields about 64,000 clones, 70% to 75% seen once. Their antigens are not known. The sample here was CD4+ T cells sorted from PBMCs after approximately 19-hour stimulation, taken from a patient who received antiretroviral therapy. These receptors all come from an adult man with HIV who was CMV-seropositive.

The rearrangement links TRBV7-8 to TRBJ2-7; 11 bases map to TRBD1. The CDR3 contains 16 residues. CDR1 is SGHVS and CDR2 is FQNEAQ in the germline V gene. Trimming took 1 base from V and 1 from J; bases not matched to a gene: 3. The CDR3 DNA reads TGTGCCAGCAGCTTAGGGGACAGGGGGGTATCCTACGAGCAGTACTTC. This codes for CASSLGDRGVSYEQYF.

The V gene is TRBV10-1, the J gene TRBJ2-7; TRBD2 agrees at 9 bases. CDR1 and CDR2 (germline): WNHNN, SYGVQD (reference sequence). V shed 2 bases, J shed 0 bases, and the junction held 8 bases outside the gene matches. CDR3 length equals 17 residues. The DNA for the CDR3 is TGCGCCAGCAGTGAGGGTAGCGGGGGAAGGAGCTCCTACGAGCAGTACTTC. Its protein is CASSEGSGGRSSYEQYF.

The chain uses TRBV9 and TRBJ1-2; tentatively, D is TRBD1 (6 bases). The V gene lost 1 base and the J gene lost 8 bases, with 12 bases spanning the gap. CDR3 size: 13 residues. CDR1 and CDR2 (germline): SGDLS, YYNGEE. Here the CDR3 reads CASSVTGLGGYTF. In DNA form, the CDR3 reads TGTGCCAGCAGCGTAACAGGGTTGGGGGGCTACACCTTC.

The DNA of the CDR3 is TGTGCCAGCTTGGGGGGCCAAAATTCACCCCTCCACTTT. Its protein product is CASLGGQNSPLHF. The V gene is TRBV28, the J gene TRBJ1-6; D might be TRBD1 (6 bases). From germline, CDR1 is MDHEN and CDR2 SYDVKM. Between the trimmed V and J ends, which lost 8 bases and 7 bases, there was a span of 12 bases. The CDR3 length is 13 residues.

The chain couples TRBV3-1 (or the pseudogene TRBV3-2) to TRBJ1-4; 10 bases are shared with TRBD1. The CDR3 contains 14 residues. V gave up 3 bases and J gave up 7 bases; unmatched junction bases: 2. Germline loops: CDR1 LGHDT, CDR2 YNNKEL (reference sequence). This CDR3 reads CASSQRTGGEKLFF. The CDR3 nucleotides are TGTGCCAGCAGCCAGAGGACAGGGGGTGAAAAACTGTTTTTT.